This TCR beta chain was identified during a study of T cells in Graves' hyperthyroidism and ophthalmopathy. Overall study: Blood was drawn when the patient was first diagnosed and still untreated. General study results and limits: It was a median around seven months before onset that the model predicted ophthalmopathy.

CDR3 length: 17 amino acids. The germline CDR1 and CDR2 sequences are MNHEY and SMNVEV (reference sequence). The V and J ends lost 2 bases and 2 bases respectively, with 13 bases between them. Using RNA transcripts as the source, TCR beta CDR3 regions were amplified. The primer set for the first-round RT-PCR of the TCR CDR3 was HTBI. TCRdb itself ran the multiplex PCR reads through MiXCR, one entry per CDR3 protein. The table shows a few hundred thousand distinct CDR3 sequences, with 17% occurring only once. There are many counts of this clonotype. Its antigen remains unknown. Stability of Graves' hyperthyroidism was defined as absent ophthalmopathy progression within 18 months. In patients aged 18 to 65, hyperthyroidism was newly diagnosed, with duration under 2 months.

The source material was blood. This receptor was identified in a woman between 50 and 59 years old with Graves' hyperthyroidism. The chain combines TRBV27 with TRBJ2-6, with D perhaps being TRBD1 or TRBD2 (5 bases each). The CDR3 nucleotides are TGTGCCAGCAGTTTAGGGCAGGGAGTAGCTGGGGCCAACGTCCTGACTTTC. The encoded protein is CASSLGQGVAGANVLTF.